This T cell receptor (beta chain) was observed in a study of shared clonotypes between healthy human individuals. Whole-study results and caveats: Specimens sampled were limited to blood, with tissue repertoires likely differing.

This CDR3 is 17 amino acids long. Germline CDR1 MNHEY, CDR2 SMNVEV (reference sequence). Trimming removed 6 bases from V and 0 bases from J, with 18 bases in between. Notes on this clone: Its antigen remains unknown.

TCRdb's copy holds only in-frame clones and misses some; the assay was immunoSEQ multiplex PCR. This sample has about 490,000 clones, with about three quarters found just once. This clonotype was sampled from a middle-aged woman in good health. Some clones in this sample may be carry-over from other donors' samples. Specimen: PBMCs. V gene TRBV27 combines with J gene TRBJ1-3, with D possibly being TRBD1 (5 bases). The CDR3 spells CASSPWDGKSSGNTIYF. Here the CDR3 DNA reads TGTGCCAGCAGCCCTTGGGACGGAAAGAGCTCTGGAAACACCATATATTTT.